What follows is one TCR beta chain and its context. The V gene lost 8 bases and the J gene lost 0 bases, with 15 bases spanning the gap. The CDR3 totals 15 residues. Germline V gene lookup returns CDR1 SNHLY and CDR2 FYNNEI. The sample originates from a study of blood T cell repertoires in COVID-19. Enrolled through a virtual design, the participants were between roughly 18 and 95 years of age and came from under 25 US areas. Assignment of participants to cohorts was predicated upon participant-reported clinical history. Method: immunoSEQ multiplex PCR; TCRdb's copy keeps in-frame clones and lacks some. The top ten clones hold approximately 2% of a sample with fewer than 500,000 clones, 70% to 90% of them seen once.

The TCR comes from a woman younger than 35 with acute COVID-19. This rearrangement joins TRBV2 to TRBJ2-3; D is undetermined. The source material was PBMCs or T cells enriched from blood (not recorded which). CDR3 bases: TGTGCCAGCCTCGCGTTTGTAACTAGCACAGATACGCAGTATTTT. Its translation: CASLAFVTSTDTQYF.